This T cell receptor beta chain comes out of a study of tumor and adjacent non-tumor tissue in lung cancer. RNA was extracted from bulk tissue without any cell sorting. V was pared by 4 bases and J by 10 bases, with 19 bases between. In germline, CDR1 is SGHNT, CDR2 YENEEA. This CDR3 is 15 amino acids long. TCRbeta libraries were built with three rounds of nested PCR, modified from ARM-PCR. TCRdb re-analysed the multiplex PCR reads in MiXCR, keeping a single row per CDR3 protein. The data show around 99,000 distinct CDR3 sequences, roughly 77% seen once. This clonotype was detected once. The chain combines TRBV11-3 with TRBJ2-2; possible D gene TRBD1, 6 bases. The clonotype was recovered from an older woman with non-small cell lung cancer. The sequenced material came from lung tumor tissue. The CDR3: CASSSSGVNAEELFF. The CDR3, as DNA: TGTGCCAGCAGCTCATCAGGGGTGAACGCCGAGGAGCTGTTTTTT. Drawing the rest from reference TRBV11-3 and TRBJ2-2, the complete variable domain is EAGVVQSPRYKIIEKKQPVAFWCNPISGHNTLYWYLQNLGQGPELLIRYENEEAVDDSQLPKDRFSAERLKGVDSTLKIQPAELGDSAVYLCASSSSGVNAEELFFGEGSRLTVL.